The TCR beta chain under discussion was sequenced for a study of shared clonotypes between healthy human individuals. Notes on the study in general: Approximately 5% was the fraction of naive CD4 clonotypes found shared across several donors. Genetic and exposure-history diversity was limited by the small donor number.

On this clone: The target antigen is unknown.

The CDR3 has 14 amino acids. The trim removed 3 bases at V and 9 bases at J, leaving 5 bases unmatched. Germline V gene data show CDR1 as SGHTA and CDR2 as FQGNSA. Sorted-subset replicate PCR reactions were performed with approximately 190 ng DNA, corresponding to about 32,000 T cell genomes. As originally analysed: Junction-only immunoSEQ sequences carried no quality scores, so filtering differed. Assay used: immunoSEQ multiplex PCR; TCRdb lists only in-frame clones, some missing. V, J and clone size derive from that table, while D and trimming were established from the DNA sequence. This sample has millions of clones, with 90% to 95% found just once.

The TCR sequence derives from a man younger than 30 in good health. Sequencing was carried out using naive CD4+ T cells sorted from blood. Subset described: CD45RA+ positively selected. The rearrangement uses TRBV7-2 and TRBJ2-1, with TRBD2 matching over 10 bases. The CDR3 DNA sequence: TGTGCCAGCAGCTTCCCTAGCGGGAGTTTTGAGCAGTTCTTC. Amino acids: CASSFPSGSFEQFF.